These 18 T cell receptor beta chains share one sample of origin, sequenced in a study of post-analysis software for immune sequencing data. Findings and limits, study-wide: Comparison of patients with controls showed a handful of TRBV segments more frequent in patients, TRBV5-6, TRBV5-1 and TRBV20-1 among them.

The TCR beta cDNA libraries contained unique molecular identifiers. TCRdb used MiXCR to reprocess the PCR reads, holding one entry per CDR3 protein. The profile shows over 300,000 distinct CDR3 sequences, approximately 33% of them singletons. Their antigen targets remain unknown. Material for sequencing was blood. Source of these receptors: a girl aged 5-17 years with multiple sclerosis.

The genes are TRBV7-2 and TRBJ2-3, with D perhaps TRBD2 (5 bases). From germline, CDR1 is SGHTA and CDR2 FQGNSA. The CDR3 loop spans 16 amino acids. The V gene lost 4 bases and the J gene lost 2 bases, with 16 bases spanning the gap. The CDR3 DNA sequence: TGTGCCAGCAGCTCCCTCGGACTCGCTAACACAGATACGCAGTATTTT. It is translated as CASSSLGLANTDTQYF.

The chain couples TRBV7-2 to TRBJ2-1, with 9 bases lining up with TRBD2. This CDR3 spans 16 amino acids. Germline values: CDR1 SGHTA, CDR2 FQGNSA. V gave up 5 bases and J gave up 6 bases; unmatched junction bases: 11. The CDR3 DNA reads TGTGCCAGCAGCCCCTTCGAAGCGGGGGGCCCCAATGAGCAGTTCTTC. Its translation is CASSPFEAGGPNEQFF.

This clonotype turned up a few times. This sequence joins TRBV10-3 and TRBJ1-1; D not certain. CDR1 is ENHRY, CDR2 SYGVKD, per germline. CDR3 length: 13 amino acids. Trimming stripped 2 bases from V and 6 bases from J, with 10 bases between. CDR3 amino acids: CAISERRAPEAFF. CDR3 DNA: TGTGCCATCAGTGAGAGGAGGGCACCTGAAGCTTTCTTT.

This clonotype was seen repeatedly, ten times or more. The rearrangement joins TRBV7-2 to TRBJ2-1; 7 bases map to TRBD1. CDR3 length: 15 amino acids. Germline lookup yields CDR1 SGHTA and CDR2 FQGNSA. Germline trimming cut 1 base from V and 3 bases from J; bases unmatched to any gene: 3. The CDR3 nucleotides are TGTGCCAGCAGCTTAGGGGACAGACTCTACAATGAGCAGTTCTTC. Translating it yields CASSLGDRLYNEQFF.

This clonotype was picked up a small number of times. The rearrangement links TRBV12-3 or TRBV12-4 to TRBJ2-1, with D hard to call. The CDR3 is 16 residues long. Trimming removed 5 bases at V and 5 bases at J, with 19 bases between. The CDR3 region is CASSPPGVGPDNEQFF. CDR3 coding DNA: TGTGCCAGCAGTCCCCCTGGGGTCGGGCCCGACAATGAGCAGTTCTTC.

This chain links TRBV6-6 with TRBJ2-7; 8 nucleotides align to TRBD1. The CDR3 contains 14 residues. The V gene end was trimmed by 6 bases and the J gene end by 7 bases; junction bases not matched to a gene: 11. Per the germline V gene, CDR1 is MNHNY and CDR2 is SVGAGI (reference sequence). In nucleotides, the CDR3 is TGTGCCAGCAGCCCCACCGGACAGGGATGGGAGCAGTACTTC. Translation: CASSPTGQGWEQYF.

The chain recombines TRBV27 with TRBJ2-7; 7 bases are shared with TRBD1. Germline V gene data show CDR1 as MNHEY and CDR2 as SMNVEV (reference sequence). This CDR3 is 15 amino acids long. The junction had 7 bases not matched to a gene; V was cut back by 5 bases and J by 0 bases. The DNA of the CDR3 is TGTGCCAGCAGTGTACAGGGGCCCCTCTCCTACGAGCAGTACTTC. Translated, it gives CASSVQGPLSYEQYF.

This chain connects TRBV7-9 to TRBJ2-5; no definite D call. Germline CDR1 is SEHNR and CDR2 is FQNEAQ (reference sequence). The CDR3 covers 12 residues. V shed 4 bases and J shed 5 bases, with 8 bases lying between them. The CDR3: CASSSYYETQYF. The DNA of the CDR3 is TGTGCCAGCAGCTCCTATTATGAGACCCAGTACTTC.

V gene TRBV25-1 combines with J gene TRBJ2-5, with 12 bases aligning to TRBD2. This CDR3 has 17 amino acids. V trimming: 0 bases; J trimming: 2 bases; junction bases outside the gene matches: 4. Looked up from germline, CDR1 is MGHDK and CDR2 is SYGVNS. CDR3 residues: CASSEYHTSGGQETQYF. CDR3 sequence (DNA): TGTGCCAGCAGTGAATATCATACTAGCGGGGGGCAAGAGACCCAGTACTTC.

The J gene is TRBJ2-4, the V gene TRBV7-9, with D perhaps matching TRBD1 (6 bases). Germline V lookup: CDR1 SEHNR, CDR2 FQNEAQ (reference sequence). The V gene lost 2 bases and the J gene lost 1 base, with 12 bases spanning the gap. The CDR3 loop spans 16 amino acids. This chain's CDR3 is CASSLLQGSAKNIQYF. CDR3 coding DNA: TGTGCCAGCAGCTTACTCCAGGGGAGCGCCAAAAACATTCAGTACTTC. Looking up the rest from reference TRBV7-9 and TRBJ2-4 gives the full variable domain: DTGVSQNPRHKITKRGQNVTFRCDPISEHNRLYWYRQTLGQGPEFLTYFQNEAQLEKSRLLSDRFSAERPKGSFSTLEIQRTEQGDSAMYLCASSLLQGSAKNIQYFGAGTRLSVL.

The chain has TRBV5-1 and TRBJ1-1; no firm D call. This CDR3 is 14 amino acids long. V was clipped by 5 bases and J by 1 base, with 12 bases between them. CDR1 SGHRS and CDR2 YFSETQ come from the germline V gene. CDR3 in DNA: TGCGCCAGCAGAAGACCGGGCCAGAACACTGAAGCTTTCTTT. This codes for CASRRPGQNTEAFF.

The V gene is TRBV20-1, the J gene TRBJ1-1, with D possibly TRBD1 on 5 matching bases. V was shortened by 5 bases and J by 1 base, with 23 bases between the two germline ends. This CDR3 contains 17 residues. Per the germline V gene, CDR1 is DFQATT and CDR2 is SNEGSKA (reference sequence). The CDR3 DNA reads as TGCAGTGCTGTCCTCCCTCAGCGTTGGGGACCGAACACTGAAGCTTTCTTT. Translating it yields CSAVLPQRWGPNTEAFF.

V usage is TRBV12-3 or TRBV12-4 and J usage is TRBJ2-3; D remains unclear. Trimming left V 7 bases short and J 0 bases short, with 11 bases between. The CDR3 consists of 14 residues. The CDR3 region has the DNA TGTGCCAGCAAGAAGGGAAGGAGCACAGATACGCAGTATTTT. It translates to CASKKGRSTDTQYF.

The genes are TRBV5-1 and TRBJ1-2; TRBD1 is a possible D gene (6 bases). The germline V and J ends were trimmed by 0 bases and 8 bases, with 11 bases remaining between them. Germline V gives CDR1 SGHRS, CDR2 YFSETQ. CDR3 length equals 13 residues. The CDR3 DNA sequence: TGCGCCAGCAGCTTGGTCTGGGGGCGAGGCTACACCTTC. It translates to CASSLVWGRGYTF.

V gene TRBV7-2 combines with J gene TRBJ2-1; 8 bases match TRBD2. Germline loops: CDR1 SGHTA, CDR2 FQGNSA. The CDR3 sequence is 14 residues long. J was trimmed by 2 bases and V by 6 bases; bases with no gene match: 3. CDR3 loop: CASRLSGAYNEQFF. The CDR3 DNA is TGTGCCAGCAGACTTAGCGGGGCCTACAATGAGCAGTTCTTC. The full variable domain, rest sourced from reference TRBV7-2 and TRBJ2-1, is GAGVSQSPSNKVTEKGKDVELRCDPISGHTALYWYRQSLGQGLEFLIYFQGNSAPDKSGLPSDRFSAERTGGSVSTLTIQRTQQEDSAVYLCASRLSGAYNEQFFGPGTRLTVL.

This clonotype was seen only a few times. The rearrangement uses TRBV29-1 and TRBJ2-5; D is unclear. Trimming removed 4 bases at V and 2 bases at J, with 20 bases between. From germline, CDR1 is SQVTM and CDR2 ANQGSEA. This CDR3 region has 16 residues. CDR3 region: CSVAPAPGFRQETQYF. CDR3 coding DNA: TGCAGCGTTGCTCCTGCTCCGGGCTTCAGACAAGAGACCCAGTACTTC.

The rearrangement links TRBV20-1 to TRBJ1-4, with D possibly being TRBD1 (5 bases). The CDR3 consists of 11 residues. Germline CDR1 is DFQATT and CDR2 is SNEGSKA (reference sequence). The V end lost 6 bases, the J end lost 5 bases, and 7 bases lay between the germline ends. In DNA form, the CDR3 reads TGCAGTGCGGGGGAGAATGAAAAACTGTTTTTT. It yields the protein CSAGENEKLFF.

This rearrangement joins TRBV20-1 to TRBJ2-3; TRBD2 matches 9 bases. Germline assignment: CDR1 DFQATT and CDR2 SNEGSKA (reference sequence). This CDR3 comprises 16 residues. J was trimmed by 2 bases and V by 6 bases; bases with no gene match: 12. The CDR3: CSAPRGAGGSTDTQYF. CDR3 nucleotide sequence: TGCAGTGCCCCTAGAGGGGCGGGGGGGTCCACAGATACGCAGTATTTT.